Following are 32 T cell receptor beta chains from one sample sequenced in a study of neurological immune-mediated disorders. One entry per CDR3 protein results from TCRdb running MiXCR on the 5' RACE reads. Of 17,000 or so distinct CDR3 sequences in the sample, 27% are singletons; the top ten hold about 33%. The specimen was PBMCs. These receptors were collected from a man aged 45-60 years with HTLV-1-associated myelopathy (HAM/TSP).

By sample share, this clonotype is medium-sized. This CDR3 is CASSFNKAVNTEAFF. DNA for the CDR3: TGCGCCAGCAGCTTCAACAAGGCAGTGAACACTGAAGCTTTCTTT. The V and J genes are TRBV5-1 and TRBJ1-1; D gene uncertain. Trimming stripped 2 bases from V and 0 bases from J, with 11 bases between. The germline V gene has CDR1 SGHRS and CDR2 YFSETQ. CDR3 size: 15 residues.

The gene calls are TRBV20-1 and TRBJ2-2, with TRBD2 as a possible D gene (5 bases). V lost 2 bases, J lost 6 bases, and 7 bases lay in between. This CDR3 comprises 12 residues. CDR1 is DFQATT and CDR2 is SNEGSKA in the germline V gene (reference sequence). CDR3 loop: CSARREPGELFF. CDR3 sequence (DNA): TGCAGTGCTAGAAGGGAGCCCGGGGAGCTGTTTTTT.

This clonotype was observed a few times. A junction boundary mismatches the germline segment, possibly from a read error. V gene TRBV29-1 combines with J gene TRBJ2-7; perhaps TRBD1 as D (5 bases). Germline CDR1 SQVTM, CDR2 ANQGSEA. The CDR3 has 12 residues. The CDR3, as DNA: TGCAGCGGTGAAAGCAGGGTTCACGAGCAGTACTTC. Its protein is CSGESRVHEQYF.

This clonotype has ten or more counts. V is TRBV5-1 and J is TRBJ1-2; D not resolved. Trimming left V 0 bases short and J 2 bases short, with 5 bases between. The length of the CDR3 is 13 residues. Germline assignment: CDR1 SGHRS and CDR2 YFSETQ. The CDR3 here is CASSLGQNYGYTF. CDR3 nucleotides: TGCGCCAGCAGCTTGGGGCAGAACTATGGCTACACCTTC.

This chain joins TRBV10-3 and TRBJ1-5; D gene ambiguous. Trimming cost V 10 bases and J 3 bases, with 10 bases left between them. The germline V gene encodes CDR1 ENHRY and CDR2 SYGVKD. The CDR3 length is 12 residues. CDR3 nucleotides: TGTGCCACCGGACGGAACAATCAGCCCCAGCATTTT. Its protein is CATGRNNQPQHF.

V is TRBV15 and J is TRBJ1-1; 8 bases are shared with TRBD1. This CDR3 is built from 15 residues. V gave up 1 base and J gave up 7 bases; unmatched junction bases: 8. Germline V lookup: CDR1 LNHNV, CDR2 YYDKDF (reference sequence). In DNA, the CDR3 is TGTGCCACCAGCAGAGTACAGGGGGTAAGGAATGAAGCTTTCTTT. The encoded protein is CATSRVQGVRNEAFF.

The chain recombines TRBV7-6 with TRBJ1-3; D gene ambiguous. From germline, CDR1 is SGHVS and CDR2 FNYEAQ. V was cut by 5 bases and J by 0 bases, with 14 bases left in between. This CDR3 is built from 16 residues. This CDR3 reads CASSEDVAASGNTIYF. The CDR3 nucleotides read TGTGCCAGCAGCGAGGACGTGGCCGCCTCTGGAAACACCATATATTTT.

The rearrangement links TRBV6-2 or TRBV6-3 to TRBJ1-1; D may be TRBD1 (6 bases). Germline V gives CDR1 MNHEY, CDR2 SVGEGT. V gave up 4 bases and J gave up 3 bases, with 15 bases separating them. The CDR3 is made up of 15 amino acids. CDR3 sequence: CASSWIVDRHTEAFF. As DNA, the CDR3 is TGTGCCAGCAGTTGGATCGTTGACAGGCACACTGAAGCTTTCTTT.

This chain links TRBV7-9 with TRBJ1-1, with D unclear. Per the germline V gene, CDR1 is SEHNR and CDR2 is FQNEAQ (reference sequence). The germline V and J ends were trimmed by 5 bases and 3 bases, with 16 bases remaining between them. The CDR3 consists of 15 residues. CDR3 protein: CASSLRTLEHTEAFF. CDR3 nucleotides: TGTGCCAGCAGCCTAAGGACGCTAGAGCACACTGAAGCTTTCTTT.

There are many counts of this clonotype. The chain couples TRBV24-1 to TRBJ1-5, with TRBD1 as a possible D gene (5 bases). Per the germline V gene, CDR1 is KGHDR and CDR2 is SFDVKD. V lost 1 base to trimming and J lost 1 base, with 13 bases between them. The CDR3 runs 17 residues. The DNA for the CDR3 is TGTGCCACCAGTGATTTAGGAAGGGGTATCAGCAATCAGCCCCAGCATTTT. Its protein product is CATSDLGRGISNQPQHF.

This clonotype has a handful of counts. This chain uses TRBV7-9 with TRBJ2-7; 13 bases match TRBD2. CDR3 length: 15 amino acids. CDR1 is SEHNR, CDR2 FQNEAQ, per germline (reference sequence). With V trimmed by 5 bases and J by 2 bases, 3 bases remained unmatched. The chain's CDR3 is CASSPGLAGAYEQYF. The CDR3 coding sequence is TGTGCCAGCAGCCCCGGACTAGCGGGGGCCTACGAGCAGTACTTC.

The chain has TRBV20-1 and TRBJ2-3; D possibly uses TRBD1 or TRBD2 (7 bases each). Between the trimmed V and J ends, which lost 5 bases and 4 bases, there was a span of 19 bases. Germline V gene sequence: CDR1 DFQATT, CDR2 SNEGSKA (reference sequence). There are 15 residues in the CDR3. The CDR3 protein is CSAPPQGGPADTQYF. CDR3 DNA sequence: TGCAGTGCTCCCCCTCAGGGGGGGCCCGCAGATACGCAGTATTTT.

The chain couples TRBV5-6 to TRBJ1-6; possibly TRBD1 for D (6 bases). The CDR3 loop spans 14 amino acids. V lost 0 bases and J 9 bases, leaving 10 bases between the germline ends. Germline V lookup: CDR1 SGHDT, CDR2 YYEEEE. CDR3 sequence reads: CASSLAGTLSPLHF. The CDR3, as DNA: TGTGCCAGCAGCTTGGCAGGGACACTTTCACCCCTCCACTTT.

The chain uses TRBV5-1 and TRBJ2-2, with D uncertain. CDR1 SGHRS and CDR2 YFSETQ come from the germline V gene. V was cut by 4 bases and J by 5 bases, with 9 bases left in between. There are 13 residues in the CDR3. The CDR3 DNA reads as TGCGCCAGCAGCCGGCAGGCTACCGGGGAGCTGTTTTTT. Protein product: CASSRQATGELFF. Full variable domain (outside the CDR3, taken from reference TRBV5-1 and TRBJ2-2): KAGVTQTPRYLIKTRGQQVTLSCSPISGHRSVSWYQQTPGQGLQFLFEYFSETQRNKGNFPGRFSGRQFSNSRSEMNVSTLELGDSALYLCASSRQATGELFFGEGSRLTVL.

V gene TRBV7-6 combines with J gene TRBJ1-1; D is perhaps TRBD1 (6 bases). The CDR3 extends over 15 amino acids. Germline CDR1 is SGHVS and CDR2 is FNYEAQ. V lost 8 bases and J 4 bases, leaving 20 bases between the germline ends. This CDR3 is CASPGAGPGATEAFF. As DNA, the CDR3 is TGTGCCAGCCCAGGGGCAGGGCCGGGCGCCACTGAAGCTTTCTTT.

The chain carries TRBV20-1 and TRBJ2-5; 8 bases map to TRBD1. Germline CDR1 reads DFQATT; CDR2 reads SNEGSKA (reference sequence). V lost 4 bases to trimming and J lost 5 bases; unmatched junction nucleotides: 3. This CDR3 is 12 amino acids long. The CDR3 region has the DNA TGCAGTGCTATGGACAGGGAGGAGACCCAGTACTTC. Its translation: CSAMDREETQYF.

Only a few counts were recorded for this clonotype. This chain joins TRBV20-1 and TRBJ2-1; the match to TRBD2 covers 8 bases. Germline V gene lookup returns CDR1 DFQATT and CDR2 SNEGSKA (reference sequence). The CDR3 runs to 18 residues. The V and J ends lost 1 base and 3 bases, in that order; junction bases with no gene match: 14. The CDR3 DNA reads TGCAGTGCTAGAGTTCCAATGGGGGCTAGCGGGTTCTACAATGAGCAGTTCTTC. It codes for CSARVPMGASGFYNEQFF.

The chain links TRBV6-4 to TRBJ2-7; TRBD1 matches 7 bases. Germline CDR1 reads MRHNA; CDR2 reads SNTAGT. This CDR3 region has 14 residues. V was pared by 0 bases and J by 1 base, with 0 bases of the junction left unmatched. The CDR3 DNA is TGTGCCAGCAGTGACTCACAGGGGTCCTACGAGCAGTACTTC. This sequence encodes CASSDSQGSYEQYF.

This clonotype was observed a few times. J is TRBJ2-1 and V is TRBV7-2; the D gene is possibly TRBD2 (5 bases). V gave up 5 bases and J gave up 0 bases, with 11 bases separating them. This CDR3 is built from 15 residues. Germline V lookup: CDR1 SGHTA, CDR2 FQGNSA. CDR3 protein: CASSPQRSSYNEQFF. The CDR3 DNA reads as TGTGCCAGCAGCCCTCAGCGGAGCTCCTACAATGAGCAGTTCTTC.

The chain links TRBV20-1 to TRBJ1-1, with 8 bases that match TRBD1. Germline CDR1 is DFQATT and CDR2 is SNEGSKA (reference sequence). The junction had 5 bases not matched to a gene; V was cut back by 5 bases and J by 0 bases. This CDR3 contains 14 residues. The DNA of the CDR3 is TGCAGTGCTCGACAGGGGCCCATGAACACTGAAGCTTTCTTT. Its protein product is CSARQGPMNTEAFF.

This clonotype was seen a few times. The chain has TRBV12-3 or TRBV12-4 and TRBJ1-1; D is possibly TRBD1 (6 bases). V was pared by 6 bases and J by 1 base, with 9 bases between. The length of the CDR3 is 13 residues. The CDR3 loop is CASRLTGNTEAFF. The CDR3 DNA sequence: TGTGCCAGCAGACTGACAGGGAACACTGAAGCTTTCTTT.

CDR3 residues: CASSLIGGRGVYEQYF. The CDR3 DNA is TGCGCCAGCAGCTTGATAGGGGGTCGGGGTGTGTACGAGCAGTACTTC. The chain joins TRBV5-1 to TRBJ2-7, with D tentatively TRBD1 (6 bases). The CDR3 runs 16 residues. The germline gives CDR1 SGHRS, CDR2 YFSETQ. The ends were cut back, 1 base at V and 4 bases at J, with 18 bases in the middle.

This clonotype has a count of ten or more. V and J are TRBV19 and TRBJ1-1, with D perhaps TRBD1 (6 bases). CDR3 length: 13 amino acids. Germline V gene lookup returns CDR1 LNHDA and CDR2 SQIVND (reference sequence). The V end was cut by 4 bases, the J end by 2 bases, with 8 bases between. In nucleotides, the CDR3 is TGTGCCAGTAGTACCAGGGGAAACACTGAAGCTTTCTTT. This gives the protein CASSTRGNTEAFF.

This clonotype was counted once. One end of the junction does not line up with germline, which may come from a read error. This rearrangement joins TRBV3-1 to TRBJ2-3; D tentatively fits TRBD1 or TRBD2 (5 bases each). Germline V gene data show CDR1 as LGHDT and CDR2 as YNNKEL (reference sequence). The CDR3 is 14 residues long. The CDR3 loop is CASSHSASTGTQYF. DNA for the CDR3: TGTGCCAGCAGCCATAGTGCTAGCACAGGTACGCAGTATTTT.

V is TRBV5-4 and J is TRBJ2-3; 9 bases agree with TRBD1. After removal of 4 bases from V and 3 bases from J, the junction contained 6 bases not matched to a gene. Germline values: CDR1 SGHNT, CDR2 YYREEE (reference sequence). The CDR3 loop spans 15 amino acids. The CDR3 region is CASSKDRGWTDTQYF. As DNA, the CDR3 is TGTGCCAGCAGCAAAGACAGGGGGTGGACAGATACGCAGTATTTT.

There are a few counts of this clonotype. This chain links TRBV29-1 with TRBJ2-1, with TRBD1 matching over 10 bases. This CDR3 has 13 residues. Trimming cost V 7 bases and J 9 bases; bases outside gene matches: 9. Germline assignment: CDR1 SQVTM and CDR2 ANQGSEA. CDR3 sequence (DNA): TGCAGCGCGGGGACAGGGGAGGGGAGTGAGCAGTTCTTC. Its translation: CSAGTGEGSEQFF.

The table lists this clonotype with many counts. The J gene is TRBJ1-1, the V gene TRBV14; D is undetermined. Germline V CDR1 and CDR2: SGHDN, FVKESK. Trimming took 0 bases from V and 5 from J, leaving 7 bases between them. This CDR3 comprises 13 residues. Here the CDR3 reads CASSQDTRTEAFF. CDR3 in DNA: TGTGCCAGCAGCCAAGATACACGGACTGAAGCTTTCTTT.

This clonotype was detected a few times. J is TRBJ2-7 and V is TRBV29-1; weak D call: TRBD1 (6 bases). Trimming cost V 5 bases and J 6 bases, with 17 bases left between them. The germline V gene has CDR1 SQVTM and CDR2 ANQGSEA. This CDR3 has 13 residues. The CDR3 DNA follows: TGCAGCGTTCAAAAGACAGGTACTACCGAGCAGTACTTC. It codes for CSVQKTGTTEQYF.

The V call is TRBV20-1, the J call TRBJ2-5; unclear D gene. CDR3 length equals 14 residues. Germline V gene sequence: CDR1 DFQATT, CDR2 SNEGSKA (reference sequence). V was cut by 5 bases and J by 4 bases, with 17 bases left in between. The CDR3 reads CSAPDSSPLETQYF. The CDR3 DNA follows: TGCAGTGCTCCAGACTCATCCCCCCTAGAGACCCAGTACTTC.

A word on this clonotype: It is unclear where the CDR3 begins or ends on the DNA, so no DNA is shown, and the CDR3 is as TCRdb lists it. The rearrangement links TRBV5-1 to TRBJ2-3; TRBD1, the D gene given by the table, was not confirmed from the DNA. CDR1 and CDR2 (germline): SGHRS, YFSETQ. The CDR3 has 20 residues if both end residues are counted. The CDR3 region is CASSFYICSANPPDRYTQYF.

This clonotype was counted only a few times. This sequence joins TRBV4-3 and TRBJ1-2; D might be TRBD1 (5 bases). CDR1 and CDR2 from the germline V gene are LGHNA and YSLEER. V lost 1 base and J 5 bases, leaving 11 bases between the germline ends. CDR3 length: 14 amino acids. The CDR3 DNA follows: TGCGCCAGCAGCCAAGTGAAAGGGGTTTATGGCTACACCTTC. It is translated as CASSQVKGVYGYTF.

V and J are TRBV18 and TRBJ1-1, with 10 bases lining up with TRBD1. The length of the CDR3 is 15 residues. J was trimmed by 4 bases and V by 4 bases; bases with no gene match: 6. Germline V gives CDR1 KGHSH, CDR2 LQKENI. CDR3 DNA: TGTGCCAGCTCACTCAGGACAGGGGGTTCCACTGAAGCTTTCTTT. Residues: CASSLRTGGSTEAFF.